One and the same sample provided the 2 T cell receptor beta chains below, sequenced in a study of regulatory T cells in long-lasting Graves disease. As to time point: persistent/refractory GD, antithyroid drugs over 5 years with positive TRAb. Construction of the TCR library relied on RNA isolated from PBMCs. CDR3-region Arm-PCR and iRepertoire HTBI primers produced the TCR beta libraries. TCRdb re-called the multiplex PCR reads with MiXCR, one entry per CDR3 protein. In the table there are approximately 400,000 distinct CDR3 sequences, 20% to 25% of which are singletons. Sequenced material: peripheral blood mononuclear cells (PBMCs), taken when the disease was refractory, from a patient treated with antithyroid drugs. These receptors came from a female donor with Graves disease.

This clonotype has just a few counts. CDR3 residues: CASNQKDDGSSYNSPLHF. The CDR3 coding sequence is TGTGCCAGCAACCAGAAAGACGACGGGAGCTCCTATAATTCACCCCTCCACTTT. This chain connects TRBV2 to TRBJ1-6; D unclear. Trimming removed 7 bases from V and 0 bases from J, with 19 bases in between. Germline CDR1 reads SNHLY; CDR2 reads FYNNEI. The CDR3 has 18 amino acids.

This clonotype was found many times. The chain joins TRBV27 to TRBJ1-2, with 8 bases identical to TRBD1. The ends lost 5 bases at V and 7 bases at J; junction bases unmatched: 3. The germline V gene has CDR1 MNHEY and CDR2 SMNVEV (reference sequence). This CDR3 contains 12 residues. The CDR3 coding sequence is TGTGCCAGCAGTCCAACAGGGGGTGGCTACACCTTC. Translated, it gives CASSPTGGGYTF.